The subject of this entry is one T cell receptor beta chain. The entry originates in a study of shared clonotypes between healthy human individuals. Overall study context: Each donor contributed plates that comprised three CD4 naive, three CD4 memory, two CD8 naive and one CD8 memory.

Generated by immunoSEQ multiplex PCR, the TCRdb table keeps only in-frame clones and is missing some. The sample contains 1,500,000 or so clones, approximately 98.5% of which appear only once. The CDR3 is 18 residues long. Sequencing was carried out using naive CD4+ T cells sorted from blood. Subset specified: CD45RA+ positively selected. The J gene is TRBJ1-2, the V gene TRBV12-2; TRBD1 is taken as the D call from the table, unchecked against the DNA. TRBV12-2 is given as a pseudogene. This TCR derives from a young man in good health. CDR3 nucleotide sequence: TGTGCAAGTCGCCCCACAGGGGCCATTCGAGTTCGGAACTATGGCTACACCTTC. It is translated as CASRPTGAIRVRNYGYTF.